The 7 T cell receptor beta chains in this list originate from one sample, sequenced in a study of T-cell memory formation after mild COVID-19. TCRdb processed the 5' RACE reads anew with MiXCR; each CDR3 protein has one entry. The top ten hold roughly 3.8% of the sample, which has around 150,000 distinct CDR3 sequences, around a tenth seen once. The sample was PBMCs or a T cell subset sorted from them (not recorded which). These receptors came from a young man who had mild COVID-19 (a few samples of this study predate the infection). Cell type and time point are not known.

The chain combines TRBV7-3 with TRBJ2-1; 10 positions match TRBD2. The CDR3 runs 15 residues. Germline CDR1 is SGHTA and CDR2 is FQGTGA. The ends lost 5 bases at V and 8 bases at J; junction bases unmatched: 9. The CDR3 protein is CASSTTGTSVDEQFF. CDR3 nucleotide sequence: TGTGCCAGCAGCACGACCGGGACTAGCGTCGATGAGCAGTTCTTC.

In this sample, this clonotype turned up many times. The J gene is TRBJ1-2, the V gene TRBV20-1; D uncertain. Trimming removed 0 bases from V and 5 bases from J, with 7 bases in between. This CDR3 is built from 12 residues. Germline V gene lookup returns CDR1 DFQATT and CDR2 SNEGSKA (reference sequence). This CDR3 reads CSARENRYGYTF. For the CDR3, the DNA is TGCAGTGCTAGAGAGAACCGTTATGGCTACACCTTC.

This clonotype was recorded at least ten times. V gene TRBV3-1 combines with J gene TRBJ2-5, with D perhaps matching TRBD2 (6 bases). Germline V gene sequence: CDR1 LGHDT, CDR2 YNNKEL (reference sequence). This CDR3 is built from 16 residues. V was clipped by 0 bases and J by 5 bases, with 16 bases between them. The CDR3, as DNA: TGTGCCAGCAGCCAAGAGCCGAGTGGGCTAGCGGAGACCCAGTACTTC. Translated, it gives CASSQEPSGLAETQYF.

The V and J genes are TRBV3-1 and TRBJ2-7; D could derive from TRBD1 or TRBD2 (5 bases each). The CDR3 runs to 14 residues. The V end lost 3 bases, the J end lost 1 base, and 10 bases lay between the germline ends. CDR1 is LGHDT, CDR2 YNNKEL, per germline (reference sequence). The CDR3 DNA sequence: TGTGCCAGCAGCCAGGGGGTCAGATCCTACGAGCAGTACTTC. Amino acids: CASSQGVRSYEQYF.

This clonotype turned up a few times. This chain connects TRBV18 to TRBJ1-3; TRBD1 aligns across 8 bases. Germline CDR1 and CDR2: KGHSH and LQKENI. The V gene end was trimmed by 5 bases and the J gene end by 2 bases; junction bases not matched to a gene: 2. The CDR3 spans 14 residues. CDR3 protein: CASSSDRAGNTIYF. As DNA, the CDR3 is TGTGCCAGCTCATCGGACAGGGCTGGAAACACCATATATTTT.

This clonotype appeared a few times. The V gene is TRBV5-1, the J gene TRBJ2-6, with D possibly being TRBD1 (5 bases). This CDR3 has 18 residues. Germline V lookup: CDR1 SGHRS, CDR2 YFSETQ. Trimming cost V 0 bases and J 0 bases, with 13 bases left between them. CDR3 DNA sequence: TGCGCCAGCAGCTTGGAGGCAGGGCTATACTCTGGGGCCAACGTCCTGACTTTC. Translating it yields CASSLEAGLYSGANVLTF.

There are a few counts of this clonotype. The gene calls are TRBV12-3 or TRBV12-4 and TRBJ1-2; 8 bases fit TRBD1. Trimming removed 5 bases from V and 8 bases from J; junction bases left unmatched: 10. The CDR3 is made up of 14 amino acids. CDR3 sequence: CASSPPGQDLGYTF. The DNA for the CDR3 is TGTGCCAGCAGTCCGCCGGGACAGGACCTCGGCTACACCTTC.